The source of this T cell receptor beta chain is a study of cytomegalovirus exposure and HLA in healthy donors. Study overall: Findings of an earlier analysis included roughly 110 million unique TCR beta sequences from roughly 190 million T cells.

The PCR contained 60 Vbeta and 13 Jbeta primers. Sequencing used immunoSEQ multiplex PCR; TCRdb keeps in-frame clones, though not all of them. The sample consists of around 150,000 clones, 55% to 80% of them appearing once. Germline CDR1 reads MGHRA; CDR2 reads YSYEKL. The CDR3 consists of 16 residues. V lost 3 bases and J 7 bases, leaving 21 bases between the germline ends. The receptor was derived from a human donor in good health. Sequencing used PBMCs. The rearrangement links TRBV4-1 to TRBJ1-2, with D possibly TRBD1 on 5 matching bases. For the CDR3, the DNA is TGCGCCAGCAGCCATCCCTCCGGCCTCCCTGGGGCTGGCTACACCTTC. Residues: CASSHPSGLPGAGYTF.